Listed below are T cell receptor beta chains from one sample, sequenced in a study of a mutant IDH1 vaccine in newly diagnosed glioma. Only in-frame clones appear in the TCRdb table, and some are missing; sequencing was by immunoSEQ multiplex PCR. Of roughly 70,000 clones listed, approximately 84% are singletons. No cognate antigen is known for these TCRs. This specimen was PBMCs, taken from a glioma patient whose treatment included an IDH1 peptide vaccine. These TCRs come from a man aged 18 to 30 with glioma. Both conserved end residues are part of each CDR3. A D gene is named only where the DNA matches it firmly. Only some rows state a clone size, as once, few, many or a class for expanded clones.

CDR3nt	CDR3aa	d_gene	j_gene	v_gene	abundance
TGTGCCAGCAGCGTAGATCCGGGGAGTGCGAGGTACTTC	CASSVDPGSARYF	NA	TRBJ2-7	TRBV9	NA
TGTGCCTGGGGACAGGGATGGGGCTATGGCTACACCTTC	CAWGQGWGYGYTF	TRBD1	TRBJ1-2	TRBV30	few
TGTGCCAGCAGAGGGACAGACAACTATGGCTACACCTTC	CASRGTDNYGYTF	TRBD1	TRBJ1-2	TRBV7-9	few
TGTGCCAGCAGCCCCCCGACCGACAGGGGATTCTACGAGCAGTACTTC	CASSPPTDRGFYEQYF	TRBD1	TRBJ2-7	TRBV13	NA
TGTGCCAGCAGCTTGGCAGGGACACAGACCCAGTACTTC	CASSLAGTQTQYF	NA	TRBJ2-5	TRBV7-2	NA
TGTGCCAGCAGCAAACACAGGAAAGGGGTTAACATTCAGTACTTC	CASSKHRKGVNIQYF	NA	TRBJ2-4	TRBV21-1	NA
TGCGCCAGCAGCCAAGATTCCGGGCTAGCTGGAAACACCATATATTTT	CASSQDSGLAGNTIYF	NA	TRBJ1-3	TRBV4-3	NA
TGTGCCAGCAGCCCCGACAGGGTCAGCGGCTATACCTTC	CASSPDRVSGYTF	TRBD1	TRBJ1-2	TRBV7-9	NA
TGTGCCAGCAGTTTTTTGGTAGCAGGGAATTCACCCCTCCACTTT	CASSFLVAGNSPLHF	NA	TRBJ1-6	TRBV27	NA
TGTGCCAGTTTGGGACGAAGCACTGAAGCTTTCTTT	CASLGRSTEAFF	NA	TRBJ1-1	TRBV19	few
TGTGCCAGCAGTGGGGACAGGGGGCTCAGAGAAAAACTGTTTTTT	CASSGDRGLREKLFF	TRBD1	TRBJ1-4	TRBV6-1	NA
TGCGCCAGCAGCCAAGAGAGGGTCAACACTGAAGCTTTCTTT	CASSQERVNTEAFF	NA	TRBJ1-1	TRBV4-3	NA
TGTGCCAGCAGTGAAGACCCCGGGACAGCCGCCTACGAGCAGTACTTC	CASSEDPGTAAYEQYF	TRBD1	TRBJ2-7	TRBV6-1	NA
TGTGCCAGCTCACCACGGACAGGAATTAATGAAAAACTGTTTTTT	CASSPRTGINEKLFF	TRBD1	TRBJ1-4	TRBV18	NA
TGTGCCAGCAGCTTAGGAGCCCCCAGGTCACCCCTCCACTTT	CASSLGAPRSPLHF	NA	TRBJ1-6	TRBV7-6	NA
TGTGCCAGCAGCCAAGGACAGACTCTAGCTGGAGGGCGCTACAATGAGCAGTTCTTC	CASSQGQTLAGGRYNEQFF	NA	TRBJ2-1	TRBV4-2	NA
TGTGCCAGCAGCTTAGGGGCAGGTATCTACTTC	CASSLGAGIYF	NA	TRBJ2-7	TRBV7-8	NA
TGTGCCAGCAGCTTAATCCCCGGACTTCCAAACACTGAAGCTTTCTTT	CASSLIPGLPNTEAFF	NA	TRBJ1-1	TRBV7-8	NA
TGTGCCAGCAGCTCCGCGACAGGGAACACTGAAGCTTTCTTT	CASSSATGNTEAFF	NA	TRBJ1-1	TRBV7-9	NA
TGTGCCAGCAGTTTCGGGACAGGGCGGGCTGGCTACACCTTC	CASSFGTGRAGYTF	TRBD1	TRBJ1-2	TRBV6-5	NA
TGTGCCAGCTCACCCGGACTGTATGGCTACACCTTC	CASSPGLYGYTF	NA	TRBJ1-2	TRBV18	NA
TGTGCTAGCAGCCTTAGCGGGAGTGGAGAGACCCAGTACTTC	CASSLSGSGETQYF	TRBD2	TRBJ2-5	TRBV7-7	NA